The text below deals with one TCR beta chain. What it binds is not known. The data stem from a study of T cells after yellow fever vaccination. General observations from the study: Within FACS-sorted repertoires, abundant clonotypes contaminating from the bulk population could be present. At around 96% for CD4 and around 91% for CD8, most primary-vaccination clones showed up again after the booster.

CDR3 length equals 15 residues. Germline CDR1 is LNHDA and CDR2 is SQIVND (reference sequence). Trimming stripped 1 base from V and 2 bases from J, with 9 bases between. UMIs and a universal primer site were added when TCR cDNA was made by 5'RACE template switching. Each CDR3 protein gets one entry after TCRdb re-called the 5' RACE reads with MiXCR. The sample lists under 150,000 distinct CDR3 sequences, 7.7% seen once, with 0.73% in the top ten. The sample in question was CD4+ T cells sorted from PBMCs, obtained 5 days after the yellow fever booster vaccination. The rearrangement uses TRBV19 and TRBJ2-1; either TRBD1 or TRBD2 may supply D (6 bases each). This TCR derives from a man under 40 who received the YFV17D yellow fever vaccine. The CDR3 loop reads CASSIGGGTYNEQFF. The CDR3 nucleotides are TGTGCCAGTAGTATAGGAGGGGGGACCTACAATGAGCAGTTCTTC.